Below, 20 T cell receptor beta chains from the same sample are listed, as sequenced in a study of early T cells in non-severe SARS-CoV-2 infection. TCRdb called the 5' RACE reads again in MiXCR, with one record for every CDR3 protein. Among about 26,000 distinct CDR3 sequences listed, around 4.5% were seen once. Specimen: whole blood. These receptors were obtained from an adult who was a healthcare worker with PCR-confirmed SARS-CoV-2 infection or an uninfected control (not recorded which).

This clonotype was found many times. The chain uses TRBV18 and TRBJ2-3; D not resolved. V was trimmed by 3 bases and J by 1 base, leaving 8 bases between them. Germline lookup yields CDR1 KGHSH and CDR2 LQKENI. The CDR3 consists of 14 residues. For the CDR3, the DNA is TGTGCCAGCTCACCGATACTTGGCACAGATACGCAGTATTTT. This codes for CASSPILGTDTQYF.

This clonotype occurred many times. This chain joins TRBV6-1 and TRBJ1-4; D is uncertain. The CDR3 has 12 amino acids. Between the trimmed V and J ends, which lost 2 bases and 2 bases, there was a span of 0 bases. Germline V CDR1 and CDR2: MNHNS, SASEGT. CDR3 amino acids: CASSETNEKLFF. The CDR3 coding sequence is TGTGCCAGCAGTGAAACTAATGAAAAACTGTTTTTT.

Ten or more counts support this clonotype. The DNA of the CDR3 is TGTGCCAGCAGTTACTTGGACAGAGTCGGAAATGAGCAGTTCTTC. It specifies CASSYLDRVGNEQFF. V is TRBV6-5 and J is TRBJ2-1, with D possibly being TRBD1 (6 bases). Trimming removed 1 base from V and 7 bases from J, with 14 bases in between. Per the germline V gene, CDR1 is MNHEY and CDR2 is SVGAGI. This CDR3 spans 15 amino acids.

This clonotype was found many times. The chain recombines TRBV11-2 with TRBJ2-3, with 10 bases aligning to TRBD2. Looked up from germline, CDR1 is SGHAT and CDR2 is FQNNGV. V dropped 5 bases and J dropped 5; count of bases not matched to a gene: 4. The CDR3 sequence is 14 residues long. CDR3 bases: TGTGCCAGCAGCCTAGCGGGAGTGGGAGATACGCAGTATTTT. As protein: CASSLAGVGDTQYF.

This clonotype was observed many times. V is TRBV5-6 and J is TRBJ2-2; D unclear. V dropped 0 bases and J dropped 2 bases, with 11 bases sitting between them. The CDR3 runs 16 residues. The germline gives CDR1 SGHDT, CDR2 YYEEEE. CDR3 protein: CASSLEWGDNTGELFF. In DNA form, the CDR3 reads TGTGCCAGCAGCTTGGAGTGGGGTGATAACACCGGGGAGCTGTTTTTT.

This clonotype was seen ten or more times. This sequence joins TRBV20-1 and TRBJ2-7, with TRBD1 matching over 9 bases. This CDR3 is built from 14 residues. V lost 1 base and J lost 6; bases outside the gene matches: 7. Germline lookup yields CDR1 DFQATT and CDR2 SNEGSKA (reference sequence). CDR3 nucleotides: TGCAGTGCTAGAGCCGGACAGGGGTATGGCGAGCAGTACTTC. It yields the protein CSARAGQGYGEQYF.

The CDR3 sequence: CASSLMRGTDTQYF. CDR3 sequence (DNA): TGTGCCAGCAGCTTAATGCGGGGAACAGATACGCAGTATTTT. V usage is TRBV7-9 and J usage is TRBJ2-3, with D possibly TRBD2 on 6 matching bases. Germline CDR1 and CDR2: SEHNR and FQNEAQ (reference sequence). V lost 2 bases and J 3 bases, leaving 9 bases between the germline ends. The CDR3 loop spans 14 amino acids.

This clonotype turned up a few times. The gene calls are TRBV28 and TRBJ2-5; TRBD2 agrees at 7 bases. CDR1 is MDHEN, CDR2 SYDVKM, per germline. The CDR3 has 16 residues. With V trimmed by 1 base and J by 5 bases, 10 bases remained unmatched. CDR3 residues: CASSLYWREMKETQYF. CDR3 bases: TGTGCCAGCAGTTTATATTGGCGGGAGATGAAGGAGACCCAGTACTTC.

This clonotype was seen repeatedly, ten times or more. This sequence joins TRBV6-5 and TRBJ1-1; D possibly corresponds to TRBD1 (5 bases). The CDR3 has 15 residues. Germline V gene lookup returns CDR1 MNHEY and CDR2 SVGAGI. The germline V and J ends were trimmed by 5 bases and 0 bases, with 13 bases remaining between them. The chain's CDR3 is CASSTPGLLNTEAFF. The CDR3 bases are TGTGCCAGCAGTACCCCGGGACTTTTGAACACTGAAGCTTTCTTT.

Ten or more counts support this clonotype. This sequence joins TRBV3-1 and TRBJ1-1; D is ambiguous. Trimming left V 10 bases short and J 0 bases short, with 12 bases between. CDR3 length equals 13 residues. Germline V gene sequence: CDR1 LGHDT, CDR2 YNNKEL (reference sequence). The CDR3 bases are TGTGCCACCCAGGAGGAACTGAACACTGAAGCTTTCTTT. The encoded protein is CATQEELNTEAFF.

This clonotype was counted ten times or more. The V gene is TRBV29-1, the J gene TRBJ2-1; the D is unclear. Trimming cost V 4 bases and J 6 bases, with 13 bases left between them. The CDR3 has 13 amino acids. In germline, CDR1 is SQVTM, CDR2 ANQGSEA. The CDR3: CSVGRTFGNEQFF. For the CDR3, the DNA is TGCAGCGTTGGACGTACTTTCGGCAATGAGCAGTTCTTC.

The genes are TRBV11-1 and TRBJ2-1; 8 bases are a match to TRBD2. This CDR3 comprises 17 residues. Trimming took 5 bases from V and 0 from J; bases not matched to a gene: 9. The germline V gene encodes CDR1 SGHAT and CDR2 FQDESV (reference sequence). CDR3 nucleotides: TGTGCCAGCAGCCGAAGGGTAGCGGGAAGCTCCTACAATGAGCAGTTCTTC. Its protein product is CASSRRVAGSSYNEQFF.

The chain couples TRBV4-1 to TRBJ2-3; D is ambiguous. This CDR3 has 16 residues. V lost 0 bases and J lost 0, with 10 bases in between. The germline gives CDR1 MGHRA, CDR2 YSYEKL. The CDR3 loop is CASSQDFSLSTDTQYF. The CDR3 nucleotides are TGCGCCAGCAGCCAAGATTTCTCGCTTAGCACAGATACGCAGTATTTT.

This clonotype was detected ten times or more. V gene TRBV7-9 combines with J gene TRBJ2-7; D is ambiguous. Germline V lookup: CDR1 SEHNR, CDR2 FQNEAQ (reference sequence). The V and J ends lost 3 bases and 2 bases respectively, with 5 bases between them. This CDR3 spans 12 amino acids. The CDR3 DNA reads as TGTGCCAGCAGCTTGGGGACCTACGAGCAGTACTTC. Encoded protein: CASSLGTYEQYF.

There are many counts of this clonotype. This chain joins TRBV7-7 and TRBJ2-7; perhaps TRBD2 as D (6 bases). Germline V CDR1 and CDR2: SSHAT, FNYEAQ (reference sequence). The length of the CDR3 is 13 residues. Trimming stripped 1 base from V and 5 bases from J, with 9 bases between. CDR3 coding DNA: TGTGCCAGCAGCTTAGGACTAGATGACGAGCAGTACTTC. Amino acids: CASSLGLDDEQYF.

This clonotype came up many times. J is TRBJ2-1 and V is TRBV18, with D possibly TRBD1 on 5 matching bases. V gave up 3 bases and J gave up 4 bases, with 10 bases separating them. This CDR3 is 14 amino acids long. Germline CDR1 is KGHSH and CDR2 is LQKENI. The CDR3 nucleotides read TGTGCCAGCTCACCGACAGAAACATACAATGAGCAGTTCTTC. This gives the protein CASSPTETYNEQFF.

This clonotype showed up many times. V is TRBV10-3 and J is TRBJ2-3; D is undetermined. Trimming pared 3 bases from V and 4 bases from J, leaving 17 bases between. CDR3 length equals 16 residues. Germline values: CDR1 ENHRY, CDR2 SYGVKD. The CDR3: CAISDLPDVVADTQYF. The CDR3 coding sequence is TGTGCCATCAGTGATCTCCCTGACGTTGTCGCAGATACGCAGTATTTT.

Ten or more counts support this clonotype. DNA of the CDR3: TGTGCCAGCAAGGCGGGAGGGCAGAATGAGCAGTTCTTC. It is translated as CASKAGGQNEQFF. This chain joins TRBV12-3 or TRBV12-4 and TRBJ2-1; 9 nucleotides line up with TRBD2. The CDR3 contains 13 residues. The V segment lost 7 bases and the J segment 7 bases; nucleotides outside the gene matches: 5.

This clonotype has only a few counts. V and J are TRBV6-1 and TRBJ2-7; D is undetermined. Trimming removed 11 bases at V and 4 bases at J, with 15 bases between. From germline, CDR1 is MNHNS and CDR2 SASEGT. This CDR3 has 12 amino acids. The CDR3 loop reads CAYSNFLYEQYF. CDR3 nucleotides: TGTGCCTACTCCAACTTCTTATACGAGCAGTACTTC.

This clonotype appeared many times. The chain has TRBV2 and TRBJ1-5; D is perhaps TRBD1 (5 bases). V was clipped by 7 bases and J by 6 bases, with 10 bases between them. CDR1 and CDR2 (germline): SNHLY, FYNNEI. CDR3 size: 12 residues. CDR3 region: CASKTEGQPQHF. In DNA form, the CDR3 reads TGTGCCAGCAAGACAGAAGGTCAGCCCCAGCATTTT.